The 20 T cell receptor beta chains below come from one sample, sequenced in a study of cytomegalovirus exposure and HLA in healthy donors. PCR amplification relied on 60 Vbeta primers (plus 13 Jbeta primers). The table came from immunoSEQ multiplex PCR; TCRdb's copy has only in-frame clones and leaves some out. This table has a few hundred thousand clones, roughly 80% appearing once. The specimen sequenced was PBMCs. Every receptor here comes from a girl aged 2-15 years in good health and CMV-seronegative.

This sequence joins TRBV10-3 and TRBJ2-1; 7 nucleotides match TRBD2. Per germline, CDR1 ENHRY and CDR2 SYGVKD. The J segment lost 5 bases and the V segment lost 6 bases, leaving 7 bases of the junction unmatched. The CDR3 contains 14 residues. CDR3 amino acids: CAIRATGGNNEQFF. In DNA form, the CDR3 reads TGTGCCATCAGGGCGACGGGAGGTAACAATGAGCAGTTCTTC.

V and J are TRBV7-9 and TRBJ2-1; 12 bases are a match to TRBD2. V lost 6 bases, J lost 4 bases, and 7 bases stayed unmatched. Germline V gene data show CDR1 as SEHNR and CDR2 as FQNEAQ (reference sequence). The CDR3 runs 16 residues. CDR3 in amino acids: CASRPTSGGSYNEQFF. The CDR3 bases are TGTGCCAGCAGGCCGACTAGCGGGGGTTCTTACAATGAGCAGTTCTTC.

The chain joins TRBV5-4 to TRBJ2-1; the D is unclear. The CDR3 covers 16 residues. With 2 bases removed from V and 0 bases from J, the gap between germline ends came to 12 bases. The germline gives CDR1 SGHNT, CDR2 YYREEE (reference sequence). The CDR3, as DNA: TGTGCCAGCAGCTTTCCTTCCGGGTCCTCCTACAATGAGCAGTTCTTC. Translating it yields CASSFPSGSSYNEQFF. Full variable domain (missing parts from reference TRBV5-4 and TRBJ2-1): ETGVTQSPTHLIKTRGQQVTLRCSSQSGHNTVSWYQQALGQGPQFIFQYYREEENGRGNFPPRFSGLQFPNYSSELNVNALELDDSALYLCASSFPSGSSYNEQFFGPGTRLTVL.

The DNA of the CDR3 is TGTGCCAGCAGTTACCGCTGGGGGGCGGGGGGGAATGAGCAGTTCTTC. It yields the protein CASSYRWGAGGNEQFF. The V and J genes are TRBV6-5 and TRBJ2-1, with 9 bases identical to TRBD2. The junction had 9 bases not matched to a gene; V was cut back by 2 bases and J by 7 bases. This CDR3 has 16 residues. In germline, CDR1 is MNHEY, CDR2 SVGAGI.

The gene calls are TRBV6-5 and TRBJ2-5, with a tentative D call TRBD1 (5 bases). The CDR3 has 14 amino acids. The germline V gene has CDR1 MNHEY and CDR2 SVGAGI. V was clipped by 0 bases and J by 3 bases, with 8 bases between them. The CDR3 bases are TGTGCCAGCAGTTACTCGGGGCAGGAAGAGACCCAGTACTTC. Translated, it gives CASSYSGQEETQYF.

The chain joins TRBV27 to TRBJ1-2, with a weak D call TRBD1 (6 bases). Deletions cut 7 bases from V and 5 bases from J, with 11 bases between. This CDR3 has 12 amino acids. Germline assignment: CDR1 MNHEY and CDR2 SMNVEV (reference sequence). The DNA for the CDR3 is TGTGCCAGCAAGGACAGTTGGTATGGCTACACCTTC. It is translated as CASKDSWYGYTF.

The J gene is TRBJ1-4, the V gene TRBV10-3; D unclear. The CDR3 is 14 residues long. The V end was cut by 4 bases, the J end by 6 bases, with 12 bases between. Germline CDR1 ENHRY, CDR2 SYGVKD. The CDR3 bases are TGTGCCATCAGTGTTTCCCTAGATGATGAAAAACTGTTTTTT. The encoded protein is CAISVSLDDEKLFF.

This clone has more than one count but fewer than ten. The V call is TRBV6-1, the J call TRBJ1-2; D is perhaps TRBD1 (6 bases). V dropped 6 bases and J dropped 4 bases, with 15 bases sitting between them. The CDR3 is 14 residues long. Per germline, CDR1 MNHNS and CDR2 SASEGT. The chain's CDR3 is CASRGAGNFYGYTF. The CDR3 coding sequence is TGTGCCAGCAGGGGGGCAGGGAATTTCTATGGCTACACCTTC.

The chain uses TRBV7-2 and TRBJ2-6; the D gene is possibly TRBD2 (5 bases). V was clipped by 1 base and J by 2 bases, with 9 bases between them. Germline V gives CDR1 SGHTA, CDR2 FQGNSA. CDR3 size: 16 residues. CDR3 in amino acids: CASSLVSGTGANVLTF. The CDR3 DNA reads TGTGCCAGCAGCTTAGTATCGGGGACTGGGGCCAACGTCCTGACTTTC.

The chain employs TRBV2 and TRBJ2-3; possibly TRBD1 for D (6 bases). Germline values: CDR1 SNHLY, CDR2 FYNNEI. Between the trimmed V and J ends, which lost 7 bases and 2 bases, there was a span of 7 bases. This CDR3 spans 12 amino acids. Here the CDR3 DNA reads TGTGCCAGCAAGGGGGACACAGATACGCAGTATTTT. Amino acid sequence: CASKGDTDTQYF.

The chain has TRBV18 and TRBJ1-1; 8 bases are a match to TRBD1. Unmatched junction bases numbered 6, after V lost 8 bases and J lost 1 base. The germline V gene has CDR1 KGHSH and CDR2 LQKENI. The CDR3 loop spans 14 amino acids. The chain's CDR3 is CASQRTGQNTEAFF. In DNA form, the CDR3 reads TGTGCCAGCCAAAGGACAGGGCAGAACACTGAAGCTTTCTTT.

This clone was observed a handful of times. The J gene is TRBJ2-3, the V gene TRBV7-3; D perhaps matches TRBD1 (6 bases). V lost 2 bases and J lost 2, with 14 bases in between. In germline, CDR1 is SGHTA, CDR2 FQGTGA. The CDR3 extends over 16 amino acids. The DNA of the CDR3 is TGTGCCAGCAGCTTAGACGACAGGTACCCCACAGATACGCAGTATTTT. Translating it yields CASSLDDRYPTDTQYF. Variable domain in full (rest from reference TRBV7-3 and TRBJ2-3): GAGVSQTPSNKVTEKGKYVELRCDPISGHTALYWYRQSLGQGPEFLIYFQGTGAADDSGLPNDRFFAVRPEGSVSTLKIQRTERGDSAVYLCASSLDDRYPTDTQYFGPGTRLTVL.

J is TRBJ1-3 and V is TRBV4-1, with 8 bases aligning to TRBD1. The CDR3 contains 17 residues. Looked up from germline, CDR1 is MGHRA and CDR2 is YSYEKL. Trimming took 4 bases from V and 2 from J; bases not matched to a gene: 10. The DNA for the CDR3 is TGCGCCAGCAGCCGTGACAGGGGTAGAGTCGCTGGAAACACCATATATTTT. Amino acids: CASSRDRGRVAGNTIYF.

J is TRBJ2-1 and V is TRBV2; 10 bases are a match to TRBD1. This CDR3 is built from 14 residues. The germline CDR1 and CDR2 sequences are SNHLY and FYNNEI. The J segment lost 4 bases and the V segment lost 5 bases, leaving 2 bases of the junction unmatched. CDR3 sequence (DNA): TGTGCCAGCAGTCGGGGACAGGGGTACAATGAGCAGTTCTTC. This translates into CASSRGQGYNEQFF.

V gene TRBV6-1 combines with J gene TRBJ1-6; D is undetermined. CDR3 length equals 15 residues. Per germline, CDR1 MNHNS and CDR2 SASEGT. V dropped 7 bases and J dropped 5 bases, with 15 bases sitting between them. CDR3 sequence: CASIFLNTHNSPLHF. In DNA, the CDR3 is TGTGCCAGCATTTTCCTGAACACACATAATTCACCCCTCCACTTT.

The chain carries TRBV28 and TRBJ2-7; TRBD1 matches at 7 bases. Germline CDR1 is MDHEN and CDR2 is SYDVKM. This CDR3 comprises 16 residues. J gave up 2 bases and V 6 bases, and 13 bases lay outside the gene matches. Here the CDR3 reads CASSPLSRDRTYEQYF. As DNA, the CDR3 is TGTGCCAGCAGCCCCCTCTCCCGGGACAGAACCTACGAGCAGTACTTC.

V gene TRBV5-1 combines with J gene TRBJ2-7, with 9 bases matching TRBD1. The CDR3 spans 17 residues. Trimming cost V 0 bases and J 3 bases; bases outside gene matches: 10. CDR1 is SGHRS and CDR2 is YFSETQ in the germline V gene. The CDR3 sequence: CASSLDYGTGRVYEQYF. The CDR3 coding sequence is TGCGCCAGCAGCTTGGATTATGGGACAGGGAGGGTCTACGAGCAGTACTTC.

The J gene is TRBJ2-3, the V gene TRBV7-9; TRBD1 aligns across 7 bases. CDR3 length: 16 amino acids. The junction had 9 bases not matched to a gene; V was cut back by 2 bases and J by 4 bases. From germline, CDR1 is SEHNR and CDR2 FQNEAQ (reference sequence). In DNA, the CDR3 is TGTGCCAGCAGCTTAATAACAGGGGTATTATCAGATACGCAGTATTTT. Translated: CASSLITGVLSDTQYF.

The rearrangement links TRBV5-1 to TRBJ2-3; D possibly corresponds to TRBD1 (6 bases). V was pared by 0 bases and J by 0 bases, with 14 bases between. Germline CDR1 and CDR2: SGHRS and YFSETQ. The CDR3 consists of 17 residues. CDR3 loop: CASSLGRTETSTDTQYF. CDR3 nucleotide sequence: TGCGCCAGCAGCTTGGGGAGGACAGAAACTAGCACAGATACGCAGTATTTT.

The chain combines TRBV2 with TRBJ1-5, with D possibly matching TRBD1 (5 bases). This CDR3 is 16 amino acids long. Trimming cost V 2 bases and J 3 bases, with 14 bases left between them. Germline V CDR1 and CDR2: SNHLY, FYNNEI. CDR3 nucleotide sequence: TGTGCCAGCAGTGAATTGGGCAGGGCGATCAATCAGCCCCAGCATTTT. Its translation is CASSELGRAINQPQHF. Based on the CDR3 plus reference TRBV2 and TRBJ1-5, the full variable domain is EPEVTQTPSHQVTQMGQEVILRCVPISNHLYFYWYRQILGQKVEFLVSFYNNEISEKSEIFDDQFSVERPDGSNFTLKIRSTKLEDSAMYFCASSELGRAINQPQHFGDGTRLSIL.